Sequencing of this TCR beta chain was carried out in a study of beta chain features in type 1 diabetes. Study context: The examined sorted cells totaled over 85,000,000 across samples. Study outcomes and limitations: More deletions and fewer insertions at VDJ junctions were found in patients with type 1 diabetes. For Type 1 diabetes patients, all four CD4+ subsets carried TCRB CDR3s that were moderately but significantly shorter.

Germline CDR1 reads MDHEN; CDR2 reads SYDVKM. Trimming took off 5 bases at V and 10 bases at J, with 15 bases between the two ends. The CDR3 spans 14 residues. The study reverse transcribed the entire isolated RNA, so it sequenced expressed TCRB transcripts. TCRdb's copy holds only in-frame clones and misses some; the assay was immunoSEQ multiplex PCR. The table records 600,000 to 700,000 clones, around 12% of them present only once. Worth noting for this clone: The antigen is undetermined.

The V gene is TRBV28, the J gene TRBJ1-6; tentatively, D is TRBD1 (6 bases). The clonotype was recovered from a man aged 30 to 39 with type 1 diabetes. The sequenced sample consisted of naive CD4+ T cells from blood. CDR3 DNA sequence: TGTGCCAGCAGTCCCGGGACAAATCGATCACCCCTCCACTTT. It is translated as CASSPGTNRSPLHF.